The 26 T cell receptor beta chains reported below all come from one sample, sequenced in a study of T-cell reconstitution after alpha-beta-depleted transplantation in children (dated by TCRdb to 2016 to 2017). Library method: PCR. The instrument was an Illumina HiSeq 2500. TCR libraries were prepared with molecular barcoding, using unique molecular identifiers to normalize TCRbeta repertoire quantification. TCRdb's own reprocessing of the public reads used fastp at Q25 and MiXCR and kept productive beta chains. Merged by CDR3 protein, the rows form single entries marked with the most common genes and DNA. The sample records roughly 180,000 distinct CDR3 sequences, approximately 14% of which are singletons. Of the sample, approximately 13% falls within the top ten clones. Material: PBMCs from the stem cell graft donor, obtained from the stem cell graft. The source of these receptors is a human donor who donated a stem cell graft to a child with acute lymphoblastic leukemia.

This clonotype came up many times. This chain joins TRBV11-2 and TRBJ2-3, with no clear D. CDR3 length equals 13 residues. Germline V gene data show CDR1 as SGHAT and CDR2 as FQNNGV. The V end was cut by 7 bases, the J end by 3 bases, with 11 bases between. The CDR3 region has the DNA TGTGCCAGCAAGGAGAGTAGGACAGATACGCAGTATTTT. Its translation: CASKESRTDTQYF.

This chain joins TRBV11-3 and TRBJ2-3; TRBD2 aligns across 7 bases. The CDR3 spans 15 residues. Germline CDR1 SGHNT, CDR2 YENEEA. After removal of 5 bases from V and 4 bases from J, the junction contained 9 bases not matched to a gene. The CDR3 bases are TGTGCCAGCAGCCAGCAAGCGGGAAGGGCAGATACGCAGTATTTT. Amino acids: CASSQQAGRADTQYF.

V gene TRBV6-5 combines with J gene TRBJ2-5; tentatively, D is TRBD2 (5 bases). This CDR3 contains 16 residues. Trimming took 2 bases from V and 0 from J, leaving 13 bases between them. CDR1 MNHEY and CDR2 SVGAGI come from the germline V gene. The CDR3 nucleotides read TGTGCCAGCAGTTACCTTGGCTGGGAGTACCAAGAGACCCAGTACTTC. As protein: CASSYLGWEYQETQYF.

This clonotype was counted ten times or more. The chain employs TRBV5-1 and TRBJ1-1; a weak D match, TRBD1 (5 bases). The ends were cut back, 4 bases at V and 2 bases at J, with 12 bases in the middle. Per the germline V gene, CDR1 is SGHRS and CDR2 is YFSETQ. The CDR3 covers 14 residues. In nucleotides, the CDR3 is TGCGCCAGCAGCCCCCGGGACGGTAACACTGAAGCTTTCTTT. Translated, it gives CASSPRDGNTEAFF.

This clonotype was observed a few times. The rearrangement links TRBV3-1 to TRBJ2-3; 14 bases are a match to TRBD2. The germline CDR1 and CDR2 sequences are LGHDT and YNNKEL (reference sequence). V gave up 4 bases and J gave up 6 bases; unmatched junction bases: 9. The CDR3 is made up of 17 amino acids. CDR3 in amino acids: CASSPGTSGSGADTQYF. The DNA for the CDR3 is TGTGCCAGCAGCCCGGGGACTAGCGGGAGCGGGGCGGATACGCAGTATTTT.

The table lists this clonotype with many counts. The chain's CDR3 is CASRPSGRALYEQYF. In DNA form, the CDR3 reads TGTGCCAGCAGACCGAGCGGGAGGGCACTTTACGAGCAGTACTTC. V gene TRBV11-2 combines with J gene TRBJ2-7; 10 bases are shared with TRBD2. Germline values: CDR1 SGHAT, CDR2 FQNNGV. With 6 bases clipped from V and 4 bases from J, the junction kept 9 bases outside the gene matches. The CDR3 runs 15 residues.

In this sample, this clonotype turned up many times. The chain joins TRBV5-5 to TRBJ1-1; TRBD1 is a possible D gene (6 bases). Deletions cut 3 bases from V and 0 bases from J, with 18 bases between. CDR3 length equals 17 residues. Looked up from germline, CDR1 is SGHKS and CDR2 is YYEKEE (reference sequence). The CDR3 sequence is CASSYAPQGTLNTEAFF. The CDR3 coding sequence is TGTGCCAGCAGCTATGCCCCACAGGGAACCCTGAACACTGAAGCTTTCTTT. Based on the CDR3 plus reference TRBV5-5 and TRBJ1-1, the full variable domain is DAGVTQSPTHLIKTRGQQVTLRCSPISGHKSVSWYQQVLGQGPQFIFQYYEKEERGRGNFPDRFSARQFPNYSSELNVNALLLGDSALYLCASSYAPQGTLNTEAFFGQGTRLTVV.

The rearrangement links TRBV12-3 or TRBV12-4 to TRBJ2-1; 14 bases align to TRBD2. The CDR3 contains 17 residues. J lost 7 bases, V lost 7 bases, and 12 bases had no gene match. CDR3 DNA sequence: TGTGCCAGCAACGGAGGACTAGCGGGAGGATGGAGGAATGAGCAGTTCTTC. As protein: CASNGGLAGGWRNEQFF.

This chain links TRBV20-1 with TRBJ2-7; 13 nucleotides agree with TRBD2. Germline loops: CDR1 DFQATT, CDR2 SNEGSKA (reference sequence). Losses at the gene ends were 5 bases for V and 7 bases for J; bases not matched to a gene: 20. This CDR3 has 18 residues. The CDR3 nucleotides read TGCAGTGCTCCCCTAACCTGGGAACTAGCGGGAGGGCGGGGGGAGCAGTACTTC. This sequence encodes CSAPLTWELAGGRGEQYF.

This clonotype was seen repeatedly, ten times or more. The CDR3 sequence is CASSYGQLTDTQYF. CDR3 in DNA: TGTGCCAGCAGTTATGGACAGCTCACAGATACGCAGTATTTT. The chain couples TRBV12-3 or TRBV12-4 to TRBJ2-3, with D possibly matching TRBD1 (6 bases). This CDR3 has 14 amino acids. V lost 4 bases and J 2 bases, leaving 10 bases between the germline ends.

This clonotype was detected ten times or more. V usage is TRBV12-3 or TRBV12-4 and J usage is TRBJ2-5, with 8 bases identical to TRBD2. The CDR3 has 16 amino acids. After removal of 3 bases from V and 5 bases from J, the junction contained 11 bases not matched to a gene. The CDR3 sequence: CASSLNSGIKWETQYF. The CDR3 nucleotides read TGTGCCAGCAGTTTGAATAGCGGGATTAAATGGGAGACCCAGTACTTC.

This clonotype has a count of ten or more. CDR3 sequence reads: CSAPTKTANEQFF. The CDR3 nucleotides read TGCAGTGCCCCGACAAAGACCGCCAATGAGCAGTTCTTC. The rearrangement joins TRBV20-1 to TRBJ2-1, with D unresolved. Trimming removed 6 bases at V and 6 bases at J, with 15 bases between. Per germline, CDR1 DFQATT and CDR2 SNEGSKA (reference sequence). CDR3 length: 13 residues.

As regards this clonotype: An end of the junction differs from the germline gene, which may be a read error. The genes are TRBV13 and TRBJ2-5; either TRBD1 or TRBD2 may supply D (5 bases each). Germline lookup yields CDR1 PRHDT and CDR2 FYEKMQ (reference sequence). This CDR3 comprises 14 residues. CDR3 bases: TGTGCCAGCAGATTAGGAAGGGGAGCGGAGACCCAGTACTTC. Its translation: CASRLGRGAETQYF.

This clonotype has ten or more counts. The rearrangement joins TRBV5-1 to TRBJ2-3; D tentatively fits TRBD1 or TRBD2 (6 bases each). CDR1 is SGHRS and CDR2 is YFSETQ in the germline V gene. The V end lost 2 bases, the J end lost 6 bases, and 13 bases lay between the germline ends. There are 14 residues in the CDR3. CDR3: CASSLGGLPDTQYF. The CDR3 nucleotides read TGCGCCAGCAGCTTAGGGGGGCTCCCTGATACGCAGTATTTT.

There are many counts of this clonotype. V is TRBV4-1 and J is TRBJ2-5, with D tentatively TRBD2 (7 bases). The ends were cut back, 3 bases at V and 3 bases at J, with 14 bases in the middle. This CDR3 has 15 residues. CDR1 MGHRA and CDR2 YSYEKL come from the germline V gene. CDR3 sequence reads: CASSHPGAGEETQYF. The DNA for the CDR3 is TGCGCCAGCAGCCACCCAGGGGCGGGAGAAGAGACCCAGTACTTC.

This clonotype was counted at least ten times. V gene TRBV5-1 combines with J gene TRBJ2-2; weak D call: TRBD1 (5 bases). This CDR3 region has 14 residues. The germline CDR1 and CDR2 sequences are SGHRS and YFSETQ. Trimming pared 6 bases from V and 6 bases from J, leaving 15 bases between. CDR3 sequence reads: CASTQYTGPGELFF. In DNA form, the CDR3 reads TGCGCCAGCACCCAATATACAGGCCCCGGGGAGCTGTTTTTT. The full variable domain, its missing parts supplied by reference TRBV5-1 and TRBJ2-2, is KAGVTQTPRYLIKTRGQQVTLSCSPISGHRSVSWYQQTPGQGLQFLFEYFSETQRNKGNFPGRFSGRQFSNSRSEMNVSTLELGDSALYLCASTQYTGPGELFFGEGSRLTVL.

This clonotype was detected many times. V is TRBV6-1 and J is TRBJ2-7; 9 bases are shared with TRBD1. The CDR3 runs 17 residues. The ends lost 8 bases at V and 8 bases at J; junction bases unmatched: 22. The germline V gene has CDR1 MNHNS and CDR2 SASEGT. CDR3 region: CASLHTGPRQGEKKQYF. CDR3 nucleotide sequence: TGTGCCAGCCTTCACACTGGGCCGCGACAGGGGGAAAAAAAGCAGTACTTC.

This clonotype occurred many times. The J gene is TRBJ1-2, the V gene TRBV29-1; TRBD1 is a possible D gene (5 bases). V gave up 0 bases and J gave up 6 bases, with 14 bases separating them. CDR1 SQVTM and CDR2 ANQGSEA come from the germline V gene. This CDR3 has 14 residues. The CDR3 sequence is CSVEETGQGDGYTF. Here the CDR3 DNA reads TGCAGCGTTGAAGAAACCGGCCAGGGTGATGGCTACACCTTC.

In this sample, this clonotype turned up many times. The rearrangement uses TRBV13 and TRBJ1-1, with no clear D. V was pared by 0 bases and J by 3 bases, with 5 bases between. The germline CDR1 and CDR2 sequences are PRHDT and FYEKMQ (reference sequence). The CDR3 is made up of 13 amino acids. The CDR3 loop reads CASSLGLDTEAFF. The CDR3 DNA sequence: TGTGCCAGCAGCTTAGGCCTTGACACTGAAGCTTTCTTT.

The V and J genes are TRBV29-1 and TRBJ1-1; D may be TRBD1 (5 bases). V dropped 5 bases and J dropped 6 bases, with 16 bases sitting between them. CDR3 size: 13 residues. CDR1 and CDR2 (germline): SQVTM, ANQGSEA. The CDR3 nucleotides are TGCAGCGTTTACATTTCGCGGGGCGCTGAAGCTTTCTTT. Its protein product is CSVYISRGAEAFF. Using reference TRBV29-1 and TRBJ1-1 for the parts outside the CDR3, the full variable domain is SAVISQKPSRDICQRGTSLTIQCQVDSQVTMMFWYRQQPGQSLTLIATANQGSEATYESGFVIDKFPISRPNLTFSTLTVSNMSPEDSSIYLCSVYISRGAEAFFGQGTRLTVV.

This clonotype came up many times. The rearrangement joins TRBV28 to TRBJ1-1; D unclear. The V gene's germline CDR1 is MDHEN and CDR2 SYDVKM. This CDR3 contains 15 residues. V lost 3 bases and J 4 bases, leaving 15 bases between the germline ends. The CDR3 region has the DNA TGTGCCAGCAGTTTCCCTGAGGAAGGAGCCACTGAAGCTTTCTTT. Protein: CASSFPEEGATEAFF.

The chain couples TRBV20-1 to TRBJ2-1; tentatively, D is TRBD1 or TRBD2 (5 bases each). The CDR3 spans 14 residues. Looked up from germline, CDR1 is DFQATT and CDR2 is SNEGSKA (reference sequence). Trimming pared 5 bases from V and 5 bases from J, leaving 16 bases between. The CDR3 sequence: CSAPGPLAHNEQFF. The CDR3 DNA sequence: TGCAGTGCTCCGGGACCTCTGGCCCACAATGAGCAGTTCTTC.

In this sample, this clonotype turned up a few times. V and J are TRBV10-3 and TRBJ1-1; the D is unclear. Germline V lookup: CDR1 ENHRY, CDR2 SYGVKD. The CDR3 length is 13 residues. Trimming stripped 10 bases from V and 1 base from J, with 13 bases between. CDR3 loop: CASGRLENTEAFF. CDR3 DNA sequence: TGTGCCAGCGGACGGCTGGAGAACACTGAAGCTTTCTTT.

The chain joins TRBV20-1 to TRBJ2-1, with 8 bases fitting TRBD2. The length of the CDR3 is 16 residues. Germline V lookup: CDR1 DFQATT, CDR2 SNEGSKA (reference sequence). V dropped 6 bases and J dropped 10; count of bases not matched to a gene: 20. CDR3 nucleotides: TGCAGTGCCCCTCCCCCGGGAGGGCCGAGGGAGGGAGAGCAGTTCTTC. This translates into CSAPPPGGPREGEQFF.

At least ten counts were recorded for this clonotype. The rearrangement joins TRBV27 to TRBJ2-3; D unresolved. CDR3 length: 13 amino acids. Germline loops: CDR1 MNHEY, CDR2 SMNVEV (reference sequence). Trimming left V 0 bases short and J 1 base short, with 2 bases between. The CDR3 nucleotides read TGTGCCAGCAGTTTATCGGGCACAGATACGCAGTATTTT. Its translation is CASSLSGTDTQYF.

This clonotype was seen at least ten times. The V and J genes are TRBV6-4 and TRBJ1-2; D gene ambiguous. CDR3 length: 17 residues. Trimming pared 2 bases from V and 5 bases from J, leaving 21 bases between. Germline V CDR1 and CDR2: MRHNA, SNTAGT. This CDR3 reads CASSDGRGWGIKYGYTF. CDR3 nucleotide sequence: TGTGCCAGCAGTGACGGCCGGGGATGGGGTATTAAATATGGCTACACCTTC.